This TCR beta chain was captured in a study of blood T cell repertoires in COVID-19. Study in general: The study drew acute and convalescent COVID-19 samples from the United States, Italy and Spain. T cells, B-cell-depleted T cells, or PBMCs provided the cDNA or gDNA that served as material.

In the original analysis: Reference gene primer amplification yielded estimated nucleated cell counts. Profiling relied on immunoSEQ multiplex PCR, and the TCRdb table lists in-frame clones only, not all of them. That table furnishes V, J and clone size, whereas the DNA furnished D and trimming. The table includes some 130,000 clones, approximately 84% detected once. V was cut by 5 bases and J by 0 bases, with 6 bases left in between. The CDR3 spans 12 residues. In germline, CDR1 is SGHDT, CDR2 YYEEEE. The genes are TRBV5-6 and TRBJ2-7; D is unclear. This clonotype was sampled from an elderly woman with acute or convalescent COVID-19. The specimen sequenced was peripheral blood. CDR3 amino acids: CASRGGSYEQYF. The CDR3 coding sequence is TGTGCCAGCAGAGGCGGCTCCTACGAGCAGTACTTC.